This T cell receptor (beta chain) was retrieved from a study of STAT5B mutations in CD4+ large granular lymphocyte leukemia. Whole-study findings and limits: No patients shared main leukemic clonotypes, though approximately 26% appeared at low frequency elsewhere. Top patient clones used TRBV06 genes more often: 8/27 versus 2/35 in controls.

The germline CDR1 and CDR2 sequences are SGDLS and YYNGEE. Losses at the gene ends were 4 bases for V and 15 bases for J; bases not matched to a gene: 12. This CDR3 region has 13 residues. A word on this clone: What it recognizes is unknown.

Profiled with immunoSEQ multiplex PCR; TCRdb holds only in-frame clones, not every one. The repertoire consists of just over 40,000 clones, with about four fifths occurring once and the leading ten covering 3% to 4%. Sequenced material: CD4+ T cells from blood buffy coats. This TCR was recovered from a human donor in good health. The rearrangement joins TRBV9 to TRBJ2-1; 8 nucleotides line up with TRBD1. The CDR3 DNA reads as TGTGCCAGCAGCCCGCCGGGGACAGGTAACCTGTTCTTC. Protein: CASSPPGTGNLFF.